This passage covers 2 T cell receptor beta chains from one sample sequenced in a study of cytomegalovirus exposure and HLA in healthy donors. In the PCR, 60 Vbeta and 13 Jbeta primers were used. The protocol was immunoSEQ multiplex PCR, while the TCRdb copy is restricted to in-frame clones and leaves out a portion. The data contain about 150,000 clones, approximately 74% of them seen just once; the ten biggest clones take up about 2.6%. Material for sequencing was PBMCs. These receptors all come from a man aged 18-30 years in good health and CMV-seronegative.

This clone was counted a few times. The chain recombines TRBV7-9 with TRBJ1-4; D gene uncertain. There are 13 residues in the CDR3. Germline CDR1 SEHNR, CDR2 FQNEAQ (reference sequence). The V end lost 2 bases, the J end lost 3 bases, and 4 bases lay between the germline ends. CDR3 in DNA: TGTGCCAGCAGCTTAATCTCTAATGAAAAACTGTTTTTT. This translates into CASSLISNEKLFF.

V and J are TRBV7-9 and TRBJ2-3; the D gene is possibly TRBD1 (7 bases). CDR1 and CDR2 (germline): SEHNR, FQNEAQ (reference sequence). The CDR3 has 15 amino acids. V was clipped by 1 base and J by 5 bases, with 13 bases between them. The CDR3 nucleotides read TGTGCCAGCAGCTTAGTAGGGACAGCGGGAGATACGCAGTATTTT. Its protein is CASSLVGTAGDTQYF.